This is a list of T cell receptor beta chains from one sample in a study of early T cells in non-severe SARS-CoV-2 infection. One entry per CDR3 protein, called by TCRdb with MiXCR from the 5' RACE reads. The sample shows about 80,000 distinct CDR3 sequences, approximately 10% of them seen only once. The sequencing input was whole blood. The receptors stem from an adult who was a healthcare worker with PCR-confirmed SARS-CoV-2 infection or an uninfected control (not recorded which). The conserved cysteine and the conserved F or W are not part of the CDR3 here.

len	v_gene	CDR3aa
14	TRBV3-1	ASSQGGQDSAYGYT
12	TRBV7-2	ASSPPRLVDTQY
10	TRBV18	ASSAANYGYT
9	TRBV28	ASSVNEKLF
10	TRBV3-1	ASSRLGDEQF
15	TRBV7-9	ASSLSVAGAWAAEAF
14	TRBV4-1	ASSQEGRGANQPQH
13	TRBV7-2	ASSPGGLAYNEQF
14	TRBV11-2	ASSFDGGGRGETQY
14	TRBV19	ASNTGRTGSPYEQY
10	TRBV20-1	SAKLDQETQY